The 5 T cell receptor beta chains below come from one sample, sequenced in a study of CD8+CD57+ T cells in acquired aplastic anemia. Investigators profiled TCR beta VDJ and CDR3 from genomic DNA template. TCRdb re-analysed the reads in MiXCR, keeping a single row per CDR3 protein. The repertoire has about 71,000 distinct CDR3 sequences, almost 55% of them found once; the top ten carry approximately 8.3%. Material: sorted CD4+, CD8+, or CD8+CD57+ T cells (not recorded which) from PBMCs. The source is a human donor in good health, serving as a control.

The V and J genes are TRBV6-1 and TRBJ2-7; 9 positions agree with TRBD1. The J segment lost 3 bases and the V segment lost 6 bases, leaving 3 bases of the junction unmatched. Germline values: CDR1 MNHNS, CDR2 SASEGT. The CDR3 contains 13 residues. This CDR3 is CASSEDRGYEQYF. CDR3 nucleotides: TGTGCCAGCAGCGAGGACAGGGGCTACGAGCAGTACTTC.

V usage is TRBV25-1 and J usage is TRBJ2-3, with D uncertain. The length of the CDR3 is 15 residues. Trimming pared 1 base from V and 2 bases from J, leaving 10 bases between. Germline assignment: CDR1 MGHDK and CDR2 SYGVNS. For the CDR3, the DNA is TGTGCCAGCAGTGAATTAGCTGATAACACAGATACGCAGTATTTT. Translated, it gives CASSELADNTDTQYF.

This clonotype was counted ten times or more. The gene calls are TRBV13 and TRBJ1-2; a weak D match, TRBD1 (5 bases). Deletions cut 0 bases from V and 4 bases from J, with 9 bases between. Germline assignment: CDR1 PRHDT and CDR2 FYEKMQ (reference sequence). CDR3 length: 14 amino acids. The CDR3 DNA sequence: TGTGCCAGCAGCTTAGGGGGGCTTCTCTATGGCTACACCTTC. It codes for CASSLGGLLYGYTF.

The CDR3 spells CASSMIGNQPQHF. CDR3 nucleotides: TGTGCCAGTAGTATGATCGGGAATCAGCCCCAGCATTTT. The rearrangement links TRBV19 to TRBJ1-5, with D unclear. Germline assignment: CDR1 LNHDA and CDR2 SQIVND (reference sequence). Trimming cost V 3 bases and J 4 bases, with 7 bases left between them. The CDR3 runs 13 residues.

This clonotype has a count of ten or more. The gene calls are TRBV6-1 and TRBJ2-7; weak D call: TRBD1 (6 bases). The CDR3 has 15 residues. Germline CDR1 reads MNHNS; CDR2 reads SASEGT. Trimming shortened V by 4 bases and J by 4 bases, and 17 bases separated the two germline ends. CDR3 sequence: CASSGDQGTIYEQYF. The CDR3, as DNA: TGTGCCAGCAGTGGCGACCAAGGGACAATTTACGAGCAGTACTTC.